This T cell receptor (beta chain) derives from a study of T cells in Graves' hyperthyroidism and ophthalmopathy. There are 17 residues in the CDR3. V trimming: 4 bases; J trimming: 5 bases; junction bases outside the gene matches: 13. Germline V gene lookup returns CDR1 SGDLS and CDR2 YYNGEE. Hyperthyroidism was newly diagnosed in patients aged 18 to 65 (duration under 2 months). Using RNA transcripts as the source, TCR beta CDR3 regions were amplified. TCR CDR3 regions were first amplified by RT-PCR with HTBI primers. TCRdb re-derived calls from the multiplex PCR reads in MiXCR, one entry per CDR3 protein. The sample has around 440,000 distinct CDR3 sequences, roughly 14% seen once.

This clonotype originated in a woman between 18 and 30 years old with Graves' hyperthyroidism. The material sequenced was blood. V usage is TRBV9 and J usage is TRBJ2-1; 9 nucleotides align to TRBD2. The CDR3 nucleotides read TGTGCCAGCAGCCCCCACTTAGCGGGAGTTGGGAACAATGAGCAGTTCTTC. Encoded protein: CASSPHLAGVGNNEQFF.